These 18 T cell receptor beta chains were all obtained from the same sample, sequenced in a study of regulatory T cells in long-lasting Graves disease. Arm-PCR of CDR3 regions with iRepertoire HTBI primers generated TCR beta libraries. TCRdb redid the calling of the multiplex PCR reads with MiXCR, one entry per CDR3 protein. The sample has 300,000 to 350,000 distinct CDR3 sequences, 15% to 20% seen once. The time point is: persistent/refractory GD, antithyroid drugs over 5 years with positive TRAb. PBMC RNA was the source of the TCR library. Sequenced here: peripheral blood mononuclear cells (PBMCs), sampled when the disease was refractory, from a patient treated with antithyroid drugs. These TCRs come from a female donor with Graves disease.

This clonotype was recorded a few times. The V and J genes are TRBV7-2 and TRBJ1-5; no reliable D call. The V and J ends lost 0 bases and 4 bases respectively, with 10 bases between them. This CDR3 has 15 amino acids. Germline V gene data show CDR1 as SGHTA and CDR2 as FQGNSA. CDR3 DNA sequence: TGTGCCAGCAGCTTAGCGCCGGGGAGGAATCAGCCCCAGCATTTT. This encodes CASSLAPGRNQPQHF. The full variable domain, with the rest looked up from reference TRBV7-2 and TRBJ1-5, is GAGVSQSPSNKVTEKGKDVELRCDPISGHTALYWYRQSLGQGLEFLIYFQGNSAPDKSGLPSDRFSAERTGGSVSTLTIQRTQQEDSAVYLCASSLAPGRNQPQHFGDGTRLSIL.

The chain links TRBV6-1 to TRBJ2-5, with 10 positions matching TRBD2. Trimming took 3 bases from V and 3 from J; bases not matched to a gene: 7. CDR3 length equals 16 residues. Germline V lookup: CDR1 MNHNS, CDR2 SASEGT. CDR3 sequence (DNA): TGTGCCAGCAGTGATCCAGCGGGGGGGTTCAAAGAGACCCAGTACTTC. Translation: CASSDPAGGFKETQYF.

The chain combines TRBV5-1 with TRBJ2-7; no definite D call. The germline V gene has CDR1 SGHRS and CDR2 YFSETQ. The CDR3 loop spans 14 amino acids. The V end was cut by 0 bases, the J end by 4 bases, with 11 bases between. The CDR3, as DNA: TGCGCCAGCAGCTTGGGATATAGTGCTTACGAGCAGTACTTC. This translates into CASSLGYSAYEQYF.

This clonotype has a count of ten or more. V and J are TRBV11-2 and TRBJ2-5; 14 bases line up with TRBD2. Unmatched junction bases numbered 5, after V lost 6 bases and J lost 5 bases. This CDR3 contains 15 residues. Germline CDR1 and CDR2: SGHAT and FQNNGV. CDR3 sequence (DNA): TGTGCCAGCAGGGGACTAGCGGGAGTGTTTGAGACCCAGTACTTC. This translates into CASRGLAGVFETQYF.

The rearrangement uses TRBV5-1 and TRBJ2-2, with no clear D. CDR1 and CDR2 (germline): SGHRS, YFSETQ. Trimming took off 4 bases at V and 6 bases at J, with 10 bases between the two ends. The CDR3 loop spans 13 amino acids. The chain's CDR3 is CASSTGSAGELFF. The CDR3 DNA reads TGCGCCAGCAGCACCGGGTCCGCCGGGGAGCTGTTTTTT.

This clonotype occurred many times. This chain joins TRBV28 and TRBJ2-7; 9 bases match TRBD1. This CDR3 spans 18 amino acids. Germline assignment: CDR1 MDHEN and CDR2 SYDVKM. Trimming took 2 bases from V and 1 from J; bases not matched to a gene: 12. The chain's CDR3 is CASSLPRDREIVSYEQYF. In DNA, the CDR3 is TGTGCCAGCAGTTTACCCCGGGACAGGGAGATCGTTTCCTACGAGCAGTACTTC. The whole variable domain, remainder taken from reference TRBV28 and TRBJ2-7, is DVKVTQSSRYLVKRTGEKVFLECVQDMDHENMFWYRQDPGLGLRLIYFSYDVKMKEKGDIPEGYSVSREKKERFSLILESASTNQTSMYLCASSLPRDREIVSYEQYFGPGTRLTVT.

Many counts were recorded for this clonotype. V is TRBV5-5 and J is TRBJ2-5, with 7 positions matching TRBD1. The CDR3 covers 14 residues. Germline CDR1 is SGHKS and CDR2 is YYEKEE (reference sequence). V lost 4 bases to trimming and J lost 2 bases; unmatched junction nucleotides: 5. CDR3: CASSLTGHQETQYF. The CDR3 coding sequence is TGTGCCAGCAGCCTGACAGGGCATCAAGAGACCCAGTACTTC.

In this sample, this clonotype turned up many times. The J gene is TRBJ1-6, the V gene TRBV2, with D hard to call. Trimming took off 5 bases at V and 7 bases at J, with 9 bases between the two ends. The CDR3 covers 13 residues. Germline V gene data show CDR1 as SNHLY and CDR2 as FYNNEI. This CDR3 is CASSSDQNSPLHF. CDR3 nucleotides: TGTGCCAGCAGTTCGGACCAGAATTCACCCCTCCACTTT.

This clonotype has more than one count but fewer than ten. V usage is TRBV3-1 and J usage is TRBJ1-1; D is undetermined. Germline V lookup: CDR1 LGHDT, CDR2 YNNKEL (reference sequence). Between the trimmed V and J ends, which lost 1 base and 1 base, there was a span of 13 bases. This CDR3 region has 16 residues. The CDR3 protein is CASSQGWGGRNTEAFF. The CDR3 DNA reads TGTGCCAGCAGCCAAGGGTGGGGTGGACGGAACACTGAAGCTTTCTTT.

This clonotype was detected a few times. This chain joins TRBV6-1 and TRBJ2-7; tentatively, D is TRBD2 (5 bases). Germline CDR1 is MNHNS and CDR2 is SASEGT. V was cut by 7 bases and J by 2 bases, with 9 bases left in between. This CDR3 has 12 amino acids. The CDR3 is CASMSSTYEQYF. DNA for the CDR3: TGTGCCAGCATGTCTAGCACCTACGAGCAGTACTTC.

In regard to this clonotype: One end of the junction fails to match germline, which may point to a read error. The chain joins TRBV19 to TRBJ1-4; tentative D call: TRBD1 (6 bases). The CDR3 loop spans 15 amino acids. From germline, CDR1 is LNHDA and CDR2 SQIVND (reference sequence). CDR3 sequence: CASSGGQATNGKLFF. Here the CDR3 DNA reads TGTGCCAGTAGTGGGGGACAAGCAACTAATGGAAAACTGTTTTTT.

The J gene is TRBJ1-2, the V gene TRBV29-1; maybe TRBD1 (5 bases). V was shortened by 4 bases and J by 5 bases, with 26 bases between the two germline ends. The germline V gene has CDR1 SQVTM and CDR2 ANQGSEA. CDR3 length equals 17 residues. CDR3 bases: TGCAGCGTTGCAGAAGCGTTAATCGGGGGGAGTAGGTATGGCTACACCTTC. This codes for CSVAEALIGGSRYGYTF.

The table lists this clonotype with many counts. CDR3 amino acids: CASSLLARPAVTFF. The CDR3 bases are TGTGCCAGCAGCTTATTGGCTCGACCCGCGGTGACTTTCTTT. The chain links TRBV11-2 to TRBJ1-1; D gene uncertain. V was cut by 2 bases and J by 12 bases, with 19 bases left in between. Germline V gene sequence: CDR1 SGHAT, CDR2 FQNNGV. This CDR3 is built from 14 residues.

The J gene is TRBJ2-3, the V gene TRBV6-1, with D possibly being TRBD1 (5 bases). V gave up 6 bases and J gave up 4 bases, with 14 bases separating them. Per the germline V gene, CDR1 is MNHNS and CDR2 is SASEGT. CDR3 size: 14 residues. For the CDR3, the DNA is TGTGCCAGCAGGGCGTTTAGGGGCCCAGATACGCAGTATTTT. Residues: CASRAFRGPDTQYF.

This clonotype was detected ten times or more. The rearrangement uses TRBV28 and TRBJ2-7; perhaps TRBD2 as D (5 bases). The V end was cut by 10 bases, the J end by 0 bases, with 16 bases between. The CDR3 is 14 residues long. Germline lookup yields CDR1 MDHEN and CDR2 SYDVKM. The CDR3 region is CATVSRESSYEQYF. The CDR3 DNA is TGTGCCACCGTTTCAAGGGAGAGCTCCTACGAGCAGTACTTC.

On this clonotype: Sequence at one end of the junction differs from germline and may be a read error. CDR3 sequence reads: CASSPGGPGVLF. The CDR3 DNA reads as TGTGCCAGCAGTCCGGGAGGACCGGGGGTTCTCTTC. The chain carries TRBV12-3 or TRBV12-4 and TRBJ2-4; 7 bases fit TRBD2. CDR3 size: 12 residues.

In its sample, this clonotype was seen many times. V is TRBV28 and J is TRBJ2-5, with 10 positions matching TRBD1. The CDR3 contains 14 residues. CDR1 and CDR2 (germline): MDHEN, SYDVKM. V was clipped by 3 bases and J by 4 bases; unmatched bases: 2. CDR3: CASSLTGGRETQYF. The CDR3 coding sequence is TGTGCCAGCAGTTTGACAGGGGGCAGAGAGACCCAGTACTTC.

As regards this clonotype: Since a far larger clone is one base different, this is likely a read error. This chain links TRBV6-6 with TRBJ1-1, with TRBD1 as a possible D gene (5 bases). The CDR3 is 14 amino acids. The V gene's germline CDR1 is MNHNY and CDR2 SVGAGI (reference sequence). V lost 6 bases to trimming and J lost 0 bases, with 11 bases between them. CDR3 protein: CASSPTDLNTEAFF. CDR3 nucleotide sequence: TGTGCCAGCAGCCCGACAGATTTGAACACTGAAGCTTTCTTT.